Described below is a single T cell receptor (beta chain) sequence and its context. Participants reported their clinical history, and cohort assignment relied on those reports. The CDR3 totals 17 residues. Per the germline V gene, CDR1 is KGHSH and CDR2 is LQKENI. J lost 2 bases, V lost 4 bases, and 6 bases had no gene match. In the authors' methods: Amplifying reference gene primers gave estimates of nucleated cell counts. The method was immunoSEQ multiplex PCR; TCRdb's version includes in-frame clones alone and lacks a portion of them. The V and J calls and clone size are taken from that table; D and trimming were inferred from the DNA. The sample lists more than 300,000 clones, under 95% occurring once. The data originate from a study of blood T cell repertoires in COVID-19. Study summary: Samples taken during acute and convalescent COVID-19 were collected in the United States, Italy and Spain. In each case, the material was cDNA or gDNA derived from T cells, B-cell-depleted T cells, or PBMCs.

The chain has TRBV18 and TRBJ2-5, with TRBD2 matching 14 bases. The specimen was PBMCs or T cells enriched from blood (not recorded which). This TCR came from a woman aged 25-40 years who had recovered from COVID-19. CDR3 coding DNA: TGTGCCAGCTCACTCGGGACTAGCGGGAGTGGGCAAGAGACCCAGTACTTC. It codes for CASSLGTSGSGQETQYF.